These 20 T cell receptor beta chains originate from one sample sequenced in a study of Graves' ophthalmopathy and Graves' hyperthyroidism. TCR beta CDR3 amplification used RNA transcripts. HTBI primers served in a first-round RT-PCR, which a second-round multiplex PCR followed. In TCRdb, the multiplex PCR reads were re-called with MiXCR into one record per CDR3 protein. Of over a million distinct CDR3 sequences in the sample, about two fifths were seen once. Sequences were obtained from peripheral blood or thyroid tissue (not recorded which). These receptors all stem from an adult man with Graves' hyperthyroidism.

Worth noting for this clonotype: With a much larger clone just one base away, this may be a read error. This sequence joins TRBV29-1 and TRBJ2-2; D is perhaps TRBD1 (5 bases). Germline values: CDR1 SQVTM, CDR2 ANQGSEA. The V gene lost 7 bases and the J gene lost 6 bases, with 9 bases spanning the gap. The CDR3 is 11 amino acids. CDR3 region: CSAGAPGELFF. For the CDR3, the DNA is TGCAGCGCTGGGGCCCCCGGGGAGCTGTTTTTT.

For this clonotype: Being one base from a much bigger clone, this may be a read error. This chain connects TRBV20-1 to TRBJ1-3; TRBD1 matches at 7 bases. The CDR3 is 14 residues long. The V gene's germline CDR1 is DFQATT and CDR2 SNEGSKA (reference sequence). The V gene end was trimmed by 4 bases and the J gene end by 4 bases; junction bases not matched to a gene: 7. The CDR3 loop reads CSATKTGSGNTIYF. CDR3 DNA sequence: TGCAGTGCTACTAAGACAGGGTCAGGAAACACCATATATTTT.

The rearrangement uses TRBV29-1 and TRBJ2-3; D unclear. The CDR3 has 14 amino acids. V gave up 7 bases and J gave up 0 bases, with 14 bases separating them. CDR1 and CDR2 (germline): SQVTM, ANQGSEA. The CDR3 reads CSAISDGSTDTQYF. CDR3 bases: TGCAGCGCTATATCAGATGGGAGCACAGATACGCAGTATTTT.

This clonotype was seen many times. V gene TRBV9 combines with J gene TRBJ1-6; 7 positions match TRBD1. Per the germline V gene, CDR1 is SGDLS and CDR2 is YYNGEE. CDR3 size: 14 residues. The V segment lost 2 bases and the J segment 10 bases; nucleotides outside the gene matches: 6. The CDR3 nucleotides read TGTGCCAGCAGCGTGAATCCAGGGGGGTCACCCCTCCACTTT. As protein: CASSVNPGGSPLHF. Variable domain in full (rest from reference TRBV9 and TRBJ1-6): DSGVTQTPKHLITATGQRVTLRCSPRSGDLSVYWYQQSLDQGLQFLIQYYNGEERAKGNILERFSAQQFPDLHSELNLSSLELGDSALYFCASSVNPGGSPLHFGNGTRLTVT.

This clonotype was counted ten times or more. The chain uses TRBV7-3 and TRBJ2-7, with a weak D call TRBD1 (5 bases). This CDR3 region has 15 residues. Germline V gene lookup returns CDR1 SGHTA and CDR2 FQGTGA. The V gene lost 1 base and the J gene lost 2 bases, with 12 bases spanning the gap. The CDR3 loop is CASSLSQGPPYEQYF. CDR3 bases: TGTGCCAGCAGCTTAAGCCAGGGTCCACCCTACGAGCAGTACTTC.

In this sample, this clonotype turned up once. This may arise from a read error, as a much more abundant clone is one base away. The V call is TRBV7-2, the J call TRBJ2-5; 7 bases line up with TRBD1. Germline V gene lookup returns CDR1 SGHTA and CDR2 FQGNSA. The CDR3 spans 14 residues. Trimming at V came to 3 bases and at J to 4 bases, leaving 5 bases not matched to a gene. The CDR3 here is CASSLVRGPETQYF. CDR3 nucleotides: TGTGCCAGCAGCTTGGTTAGGGGGCCAGAGACCCAGTACTTC.

This clonotype occurred a few times. The gene calls are TRBV4-3 and TRBJ2-1; 7 positions match TRBD1. In germline, CDR1 is LGHNA, CDR2 YSLEER. The CDR3 extends over 15 amino acids. The V gene end was trimmed by 1 base and the J gene end by 8 bases; junction bases not matched to a gene: 8. Here the CDR3 DNA reads TGCGCCAGCAGCCAAGTGGCAGGGGGTATCTATGAGCAGTTCTTC. Translation: CASSQVAGGIYEQFF.

The J gene is TRBJ1-3, the V gene TRBV29-1, with a possible D match to TRBD1 (6 bases). From germline, CDR1 is SQVTM and CDR2 ANQGSEA. The CDR3 extends over 15 amino acids. Trimming removed 6 bases from V and 8 bases from J, with 23 bases in between. The CDR3 loop is CSVRGRGNYGYTIYF. The CDR3 DNA sequence: TGCAGCGTCAGAGGGAGGGGGAACTATGGCTACACCATATATTTT.

This clonotype was found once. The chain links TRBV25-1 to TRBJ2-6; 8 bases map to TRBD1. V was pared by 7 bases and J by 0 bases, with 11 bases of the junction left unmatched. Germline V gene lookup returns CDR1 MGHDK and CDR2 SYGVNS. This CDR3 contains 18 residues. CDR3 nucleotides: TGTGCCAGCACGACAGGGGCCCTCAGCCGCTCTGGGGCCAACGTCCTGACTTTC. It yields the protein CASTTGALSRSGANVLTF.

For this clonotype: Possible read error: a much larger clone is one base away. The J gene is TRBJ1-1, the V gene TRBV7-3; TRBD1 might be the D (6 bases). This CDR3 comprises 16 residues. Per germline, CDR1 SGHTA and CDR2 FQGTGA. The germline V and J ends were trimmed by 3 bases and 3 bases, with 17 bases remaining between them. The CDR3, as DNA: TGTGCCAGCAGCTTCGGGACACTTGTCTCTTACACTGAAGCTTTCTTT. Its protein product is CASSFGTLVSYTEAFF.

This clonotype was detected ten times or more. V usage is TRBV20-1 and J usage is TRBJ2-7, with D unresolved. The CDR3 spans 11 residues. With 0 bases removed from V and 3 bases from J, the gap between germline ends came to 3 bases. Per the germline V gene, CDR1 is DFQATT and CDR2 is SNEGSKA (reference sequence). This chain's CDR3 is CSARESYEQYF. CDR3 in DNA: TGCAGTGCTAGAGAGAGCTACGAGCAGTACTTC.

This clonotype was recorded a few times. The V call is TRBV30, the J call TRBJ1-2; D might be TRBD1 (5 bases). V lost 0 bases, J lost 7 bases, and 12 bases lay in between. Per germline, CDR1 GTSNPN and CDR2 SVGIG (reference sequence). CDR3 length: 13 residues. The CDR3 nucleotides are TGTGCCTGGAGTGTTCTGGGGCCCAGTGGCTACACCTTC. Amino acids: CAWSVLGPSGYTF.

In the case of this clonotype: A much larger clone differs by one base, so this may be a read error. The CDR3 nucleotides read TGTGCCCGCGTAACCGGGGCCGGCTCCGGCTACACCTTC. It encodes CARVTGAGSGYTF. This chain connects TRBV28 to TRBJ1-2; the D gene is possibly TRBD1 (5 bases). The CDR3 covers 13 residues. Trimming removed 11 bases at V and 8 bases at J, with 21 bases between. Germline CDR1 is MDHEN and CDR2 is SYDVKM.

This clonotype was seen repeatedly, ten times or more. CDR3: CATSDSGSRPYEQYF. DNA of the CDR3: TGTGCCACCAGTGATTCTGGCAGCCGGCCCTACGAGCAGTACTTC. The chain combines TRBV24-1 with TRBJ2-7, with unresolved D. The germline V gene encodes CDR1 KGHDR and CDR2 SFDVKD. The CDR3 length is 15 residues. Trimming pared 2 bases from V and 2 bases from J, leaving 12 bases between.

The chain joins TRBV29-1 to TRBJ2-3; D gene uncertain. This CDR3 is built from 13 residues. CDR1 is SQVTM, CDR2 ANQGSEA, per germline. The V and J ends lost 4 bases and 2 bases respectively, with 10 bases between them. The CDR3 loop is CSVVWQNTDTQYF. The CDR3 nucleotides are TGCAGCGTTGTTTGGCAGAACACAGATACGCAGTATTTT.

This clonotype is medium-sized in the sample. The chain uses TRBV25-1 and TRBJ2-2, with D possibly TRBD2 on 5 matching bases. The germline gives CDR1 MGHDK, CDR2 SYGVNS. The CDR3 spans 14 residues. V lost 4 bases and J 1 base, leaving 7 bases between the germline ends. The CDR3 here is CASSGRQNTGELFF. The CDR3 DNA follows: TGTGCCAGCAGTGGGAGGCAGAACACCGGGGAGCTGTTTTTT.

The sample holds many counts of this clonotype. This sequence joins TRBV19 and TRBJ2-5; no reliable D call. Trimming took 1 base from V and 2 from J, leaving 8 bases between them. Germline assignment: CDR1 LNHDA and CDR2 SQIVND (reference sequence). This CDR3 spans 14 amino acids. CDR3 loop: CASSIGRLQETQYF. CDR3 DNA: TGTGCCAGTAGTATAGGACGGCTACAAGAGACCCAGTACTTC. The variable domain in full, with the rest retrieved from reference TRBV19 and TRBJ2-5, is DGGITQSPKYLFRKEGQNVTLSCEQNLNHDAMYWYRQDPGQGLRLIYYSQIVNDFQKGDIAEGYSVSREKKESFPLTVTSAQKNPTAFYLCASSIGRLQETQYFGPGTRLLVL.

The table lists this clonotype with a few counts. The rearrangement links TRBV12-3 or TRBV12-4 to TRBJ2-7; 8 positions match TRBD2. This CDR3 is 15 amino acids long. J lost 3 bases, V lost 5 bases, and 9 bases had no gene match. The CDR3 nucleotides are TGTGCCAGCAGTCCTCAGAGCGGGAGAGGCTACGAGCAGTACTTC. Translating it yields CASSPQSGRGYEQYF.

This clonotype was detected many times. This chain connects TRBV7-2 to TRBJ1-1; D remains ambiguous. The CDR3 runs to 14 residues. Germline V gene lookup returns CDR1 SGHTA and CDR2 FQGNSA. Trimming pared 3 bases from V and 0 bases from J, leaving 8 bases between. The CDR3 sequence: CASSFGNVNTEAFF. For the CDR3, the DNA is TGTGCCAGCAGCTTCGGCAATGTGAACACTGAAGCTTTCTTT.

V and J are TRBV7-9 and TRBJ2-5; D tentatively fits TRBD1 or TRBD2 (5 bases each). The CDR3 is 14 residues long. Per germline, CDR1 SEHNR and CDR2 FQNEAQ (reference sequence). The V gene lost 4 bases and the J gene lost 5 bases, with 14 bases spanning the gap. Written as DNA, the CDR3 is TGTGCCAGCAGCTCGGGACCCCCAAGGGAGACCCAGTACTTC. This sequence encodes CASSSGPPRETQYF.